This T cell receptor beta chain came from a study of identical twins. This clonotype was seen repeatedly, ten times or more. Its antigen is not identified. Notes on the study in general: Beta out-of-frame sequences showed weaker excess twin sharing.

Germline-derived CDR1 and CDR2 are WSHSY and SAAADI. The CDR3 is 15 amino acids. The germline V and J ends were trimmed by 4 bases and 6 bases, with 16 bases remaining between them. TCRdb ran MiXCR on the 5' RACE reads and lists one entry per CDR3 protein. Counted here are fewer than 250,000 distinct CDR3 sequences, approximately 6.8% occurring once; the ten biggest clones make up approximately 5.4%. Healthy Caucasian individuals made up all the donors. In addition, the sample was reused for a study of yellow fever vaccine responses in identical twins.

This clonotype was obtained from a woman aged 18 to 35 in good health. The sequencing input was CD8+ T cells sorted from blood. The V and J genes are TRBV10-2 and TRBJ2-1; possibly TRBD2 for D (6 bases). The chain's CDR3 is CASSGGPAGGNEQFF. The CDR3 DNA reads as TGCGCCAGCAGTGGCGGGCCAGCCGGGGGCAATGAGCAGTTCTTC.